Shown below are 20 T cell receptor beta chains from a single sample sequenced in a study of T cells expressing NK-cell markers. No DNA is given; TCRdb re-called the 5' RACE reads and lists each CDR3 protein once. The table lists 200,000 to 300,000 distinct CDR3 sequences. The sample was blood T cells: a sorted CD56 or NKG2C T cell subset, CD4+ or CD8+ T cells, or bulk PBMC T cells (not recorded which). These receptors came from a man younger than 35 in good health.

The chain is built from TRBV28 and TRBJ2-2. Germline assignment: CDR1 MDHEN and CDR2 SYDVKM. This CDR3 contains 15 residues. The CDR3 here is CASSLPQFRTGELFF.

The chain combines TRBV20-1 with TRBJ2-1; without DNA, the TCRdb call of TRBD2 cannot be checked. The germline V gene has CDR1 DFQATT and CDR2 SNEGSKA (reference sequence). CDR3 size: 13 residues. The CDR3 here is CSAQRLDGSEQFF.

CDR3 loop: CSASHGTSGTVNYEQYF. The gene calls are TRBV20-1 and TRBJ2-7; TCRdb selects TRBD2, and the lack of DNA leaves this call unchecked. CDR3 length equals 17 residues. CDR1 and CDR2 (germline): DFQATT, SNEGSKA (reference sequence).

V and J are TRBV6-2 or TRBV6-3 and TRBJ2-2; the D call of TRBD1 rests on TCRdb alone, since no DNA is present to check it. The CDR3 is made up of 14 amino acids. Germline lookup yields CDR1 MNHEY and CDR2 SVGEGT. The CDR3 loop reads CASTKGPNTGELFF.

J is TRBJ2-7 and V is TRBV7-2. Germline values: CDR1 SGHTA, CDR2 FQGNSA. The CDR3 runs 14 residues. CDR3 sequence: CASSLFGQLYEQYF.

The gene calls are TRBV20-1 and TRBJ2-1; TCRdb reports TRBD2, a call that lacks DNA to check it against. The CDR3 sequence is 15 residues long. Germline CDR1 and CDR2: DFQATT and SNEGSKA (reference sequence). The CDR3 here is CSAELAGGPLNEQFF.

The chain uses TRBV6-5 and TRBJ1-5; checking the TCRdb D call of TRBD1 is not possible without DNA. Per the germline V gene, CDR1 is MNHEY and CDR2 is SVGAGI. CDR3 length equals 13 residues. This chain's CDR3 is CASSNRGYQPQHF.

The chain links TRBV7-8 to TRBJ2-7; TCRdb selects TRBD1, and the lack of DNA leaves this call unchecked. In germline, CDR1 is SGHVS, CDR2 FQNEAQ. The CDR3 covers 14 residues. The CDR3 protein is CASSLRQGIYEQYF.

The gene calls are TRBV5-1 and TRBJ1-6; no DNA is available, so the TRBD1 call from TCRdb remains unchecked. CDR3 length equals 17 residues. Germline lookup yields CDR1 SGHRS and CDR2 YFSETQ. The CDR3 sequence: CASSLGQGKRDNSPLHF.

V usage is TRBV7-6 and J usage is TRBJ2-3; TCRdb calls TRBD2, which cannot be checked without DNA. The CDR3 spans 18 residues. The V gene's germline CDR1 is SGHVS and CDR2 FNYEAQ. The CDR3 here is CASSSTPRTSGSTDTQYF. Filled out from reference TRBV7-6 and TRBJ2-3, the complete variable domain reads GAGVSQSPRYKVTKRGQDVALRCDPISGHVSLYWYRQALGQGPEFLTYFNYEAQQDKSGLPNDRFSAERPEGSISTLTIQRTEQRDSAMYRCASSSTPRTSGSTDTQYFGPGTRLTVL.

The chain combines TRBV7-8 with TRBJ1-1. CDR3 length: 16 residues. From germline, CDR1 is SGHVS and CDR2 FQNEAQ. CDR3 in amino acids: CASSPRHEVMNTEAFF.

This chain connects TRBV2 to TRBJ2-1; TCRdb lists TRBD1, though no DNA is available to test this call. The CDR3 length is 14 residues. Germline V gene lookup returns CDR1 SNHLY and CDR2 FYNNEI. CDR3 amino acids: CASSGPPSYNEQFF.

CDR3 region: CASAVSGDDYNEQFF. The rearrangement links TRBV12-3 or TRBV12-4 to TRBJ2-1; TCRdb gives TRBD2 as the D gene, but with no DNA this cannot be confirmed. The CDR3 length is 15 residues.

V is TRBV12-3 or TRBV12-4 and J is TRBJ1-4; checking the TCRdb D call of TRBD1 is not possible without DNA. CDR3 length: 15 residues. This chain's CDR3 is CASSILQGNNEKLFF.

The chain employs TRBV20-1 and TRBJ2-1; TCRdb gives TRBD2 as the D gene, but with no DNA this cannot be confirmed. The CDR3 covers 14 residues. Germline V gene lookup returns CDR1 DFQATT and CDR2 SNEGSKA (reference sequence). The CDR3: CSTRGRAGGNEQFF.

The chain recombines TRBV5-5 with TRBJ2-5; TCRdb calls TRBD1, which cannot be checked without DNA. CDR1 is SGHKS and CDR2 is YYEKEE in the germline V gene (reference sequence). This CDR3 comprises 14 residues. The CDR3 is CASSLTGGEETQYF.

This rearrangement joins TRBV11-2 to TRBJ2-2; TCRdb calls TRBD2, which cannot be checked without DNA. The CDR3 length is 12 residues. Germline CDR1 and CDR2: SGHAT and FQNNGV. The CDR3 is CASGGPTGELFF.

The CDR3 sequence: CSVDYGSGQYF. This rearrangement joins TRBV29-1 to TRBJ2-7; TCRdb calls TRBD2, which cannot be checked without DNA. Germline V CDR1 and CDR2: SQVTM, ANQGSEA. This CDR3 contains 11 residues.

The chain uses TRBV12-3 or TRBV12-4 and TRBJ2-1; as DNA is missing, the TRBD1 call by TCRdb cannot be tested. This CDR3 is built from 15 residues. This CDR3 reads CASSPYPRETWEQFF.

V and J are TRBV2 and TRBJ2-7; TCRdb names TRBD1, which stays unverified in the absence of DNA. This CDR3 is 13 amino acids long. CDR1 is SNHLY and CDR2 is FYNNEI in the germline V gene. The CDR3 is CASTQTGVSEQYF. Supplemented by reference TRBV2 and TRBJ2-7, the full variable domain reads EPEVTQTPSHQVTQMGQEVILRCVPISNHLYFYWYRQILGQKVEFLVSFYNNEISEKSEIFDDQFSVERPDGSNFTLKIRSTKLEDSAMYFCASTQTGVSEQYFGPGTRLTVT.